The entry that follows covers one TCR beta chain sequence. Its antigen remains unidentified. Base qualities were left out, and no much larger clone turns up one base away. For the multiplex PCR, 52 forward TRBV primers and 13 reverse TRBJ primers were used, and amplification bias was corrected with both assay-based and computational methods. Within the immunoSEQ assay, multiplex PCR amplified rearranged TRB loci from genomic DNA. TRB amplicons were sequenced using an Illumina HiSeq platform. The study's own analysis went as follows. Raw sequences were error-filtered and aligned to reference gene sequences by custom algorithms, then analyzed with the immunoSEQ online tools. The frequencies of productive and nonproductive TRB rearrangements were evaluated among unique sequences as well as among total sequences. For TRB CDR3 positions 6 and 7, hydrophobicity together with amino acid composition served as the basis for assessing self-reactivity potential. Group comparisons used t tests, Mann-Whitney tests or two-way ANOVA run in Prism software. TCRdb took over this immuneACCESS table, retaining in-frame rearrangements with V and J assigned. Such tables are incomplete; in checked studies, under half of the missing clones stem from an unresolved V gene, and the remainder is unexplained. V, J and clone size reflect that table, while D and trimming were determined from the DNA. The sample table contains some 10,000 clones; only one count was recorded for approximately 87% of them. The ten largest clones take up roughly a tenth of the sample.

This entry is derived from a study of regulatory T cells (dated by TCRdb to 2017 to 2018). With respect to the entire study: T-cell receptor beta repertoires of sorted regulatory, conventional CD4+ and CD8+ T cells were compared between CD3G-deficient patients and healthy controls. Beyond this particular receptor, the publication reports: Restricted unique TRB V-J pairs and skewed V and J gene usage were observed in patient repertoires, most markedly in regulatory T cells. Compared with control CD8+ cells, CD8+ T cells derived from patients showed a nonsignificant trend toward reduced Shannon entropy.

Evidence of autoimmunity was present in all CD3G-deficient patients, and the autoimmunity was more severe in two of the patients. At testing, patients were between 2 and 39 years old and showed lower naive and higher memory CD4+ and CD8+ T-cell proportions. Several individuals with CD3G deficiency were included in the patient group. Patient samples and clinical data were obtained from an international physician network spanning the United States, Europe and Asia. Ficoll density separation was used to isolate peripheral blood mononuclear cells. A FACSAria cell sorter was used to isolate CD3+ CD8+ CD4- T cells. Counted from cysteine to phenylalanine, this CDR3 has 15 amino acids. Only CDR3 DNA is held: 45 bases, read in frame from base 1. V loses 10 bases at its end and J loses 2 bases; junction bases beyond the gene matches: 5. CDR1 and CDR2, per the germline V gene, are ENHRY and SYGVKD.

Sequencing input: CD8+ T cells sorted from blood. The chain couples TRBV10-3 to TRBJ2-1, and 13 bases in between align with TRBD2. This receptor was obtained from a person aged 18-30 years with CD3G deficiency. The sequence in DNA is TGTGCCACAACGACTAGCGGGGGGCCCTACAATGAGCAGTTCTTC. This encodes CATTTSGGPYNEQFF.